This T cell receptor (beta chain) was recovered during a study of blood T cell repertoires in COVID-19. On the study more broadly: Collection of acute and convalescent COVID-19 samples took place in the United States, Italy and Spain.

This table comes from immunoSEQ multiplex PCR, and its TCRdb copy is limited to in-frame clones, with some not included. The sample has 270,000 or so clones; about four fifths are singletons. Deletions cut 0 bases from V and 11 bases from J, with 11 bases between. Germline CDR1 and CDR2: MRHNA and SNTAGT. The CDR3 has 13 residues. The receptor's source is a man aged 50-59 years who had recovered from COVID-19. Sequencing used PBMCs or T cells enriched from blood (not recorded which). V usage is TRBV6-4 and J usage is TRBJ2-1, with a possible D match to TRBD2 (5 bases). The CDR3 nucleotides read TGTGCCAGCAGTGACTCGGAACGGGGAAAGCAGTTCTTC. Its protein product is CASSDSERGKQFF.